The 5 T cell receptor beta chains presented below share a single source sample, sequenced in a study of T cells in Graves' hyperthyroidism and ophthalmopathy. Researchers amplified the TCR beta CDR3 regions from RNA transcripts. TCR CDR3 underwent first-round RT-PCR with the HTBI primer set. Each CDR3 protein gets one entry after TCRdb re-called the multiplex PCR reads with MiXCR. The sample holds 490,000 or so distinct CDR3 sequences, under 25% seen once. The sequenced sample consisted of blood. The receptors shown here come from a woman aged 70-85 years with Graves' ophthalmopathy.

The chain has TRBV28 and TRBJ2-7; D is undetermined. Germline V gene data show CDR1 as MDHEN and CDR2 as SYDVKM. V was cut by 5 bases and J by 1 base, with 15 bases left in between. The CDR3 sequence is 15 residues long. CDR3 protein: CASSRASAGSYEQYF. CDR3 DNA: TGTGCCAGCAGTCGTGCCTCCGCAGGATCCTACGAGCAGTACTTC.

This chain connects TRBV3-1 to TRBJ1-1; weak D call: TRBD1 (5 bases). Looked up from germline, CDR1 is LGHDT and CDR2 is YNNKEL (reference sequence). The V gene lost 2 bases and the J gene lost 3 bases, with 13 bases spanning the gap. The CDR3 length is 15 residues. The CDR3 sequence: CASSQQGGRYTEAFF. The CDR3 DNA reads TGTGCCAGCAGCCAACAGGGAGGTAGGTACACTGAAGCTTTCTTT.

The table lists this clonotype with many counts. This rearrangement joins TRBV3-1 to TRBJ1-5; no firm D call. CDR1 is LGHDT, CDR2 YNNKEL, per germline (reference sequence). Trimming cost V 1 base and J 10 bases, with 5 bases left between them. This CDR3 is built from 11 residues. The DNA of the CDR3 is TGTGCCAGCAGCCAAGGTTCACCCCAGCATTTT. This gives the protein CASSQGSPQHF.

This clonotype was found many times. The rearrangement links TRBV7-2 to TRBJ2-7, with D possibly matching TRBD1 (6 bases). The CDR3 consists of 15 residues. Trimming removed 2 bases at V and 0 bases at J, with 11 bases between. Germline V gene data show CDR1 as SGHTA and CDR2 as FQGNSA. The chain's CDR3 is CASSLNRALSYEQYF. CDR3 sequence (DNA): TGTGCCAGCAGCTTAAACAGGGCCCTCTCCTACGAGCAGTACTTC.

This clonotype showed up just a few times. The chain is built from TRBV6-1 and TRBJ2-4; the D gene could be TRBD1 or TRBD2 (5 bases each). The CDR3 length is 14 residues. V was trimmed by 5 bases and J by 2 bases, leaving 10 bases between them. Germline V gives CDR1 MNHNS, CDR2 SASEGT. The CDR3, as DNA: TGTGCCAGCAGTCGGGACGCGTCCAAAAACATTCAGTACTTC. Its protein product is CASSRDASKNIQYF.